Following are 13 T cell receptor beta chains from one sample sequenced in a study of blood T cell repertoires in COVID-19 (dated by TCRdb to about 2020). Library creation used the immunoSEQ multiplex PCR assay. What TCRdb holds here is the immuneACCESS table cut down to in-frame rearrangements. Part of the clones is not present; checked against another copy, under half of the missing clones reflect an unresolved V gene, and the others are unexplained. The sample records a few hundred thousand clones, roughly 80% of which are singletons. Under 5.5% of the sample is in the top ten clones. Input material: peripheral blood. The receptors originated from a man in his 60s with acute or convalescent COVID-19.

This clone showed up just a few times. The chain employs TRBV18 and TRBJ1-6; D is perhaps TRBD1 (6 bases). Germline V lookup: CDR1 KGHSH, CDR2 LQKENI. The CDR3 runs 16 residues. Trimming removed 9 bases at V and 0 bases at J, with 15 bases between. CDR3 region: CASQGQGSSYNSPLHF. The CDR3 DNA sequence: TGTGCCAGTCAGGGGCAGGGTAGCTCCTATAATTCACCCCTCCACTTT.

The chain carries TRBV4-2 and TRBJ2-7; possibly TRBD1 for D (6 bases). CDR1 and CDR2 (germline): LGHNA, YNFKEQ. The CDR3 runs 17 residues. The ends were cut back, 2 bases at V and 3 bases at J, with 20 bases in the middle. CDR3 bases: TGTGCCAGCAGCCAATCCGAGGCCCAGGGACAAAGCTACGAGCAGTACTTC. It yields the protein CASSQSEAQGQSYEQYF.

The J gene is TRBJ2-7, the V gene TRBV7-2; 11 positions match TRBD1. The V and J ends lost 3 bases and 7 bases, in that order; junction bases with no gene match: 8. The CDR3 has 15 amino acids. Germline V gives CDR1 SGHTA, CDR2 FQGNSA. CDR3 sequence: CASSFTGTGGWEQYF. In DNA, the CDR3 is TGTGCCAGCAGCTTTACCGGGACAGGGGGATGGGAGCAGTACTTC.

On this clone: This sample also contains other DNA sequences that code for the same CDR3. The V gene is TRBV5-1, the J gene TRBJ2-5; 14 bases align to TRBD2. The V gene end was trimmed by 4 bases and the J gene end by 5 bases; junction bases not matched to a gene: 7. Germline assignment: CDR1 SGHRS and CDR2 YFSETQ. The length of the CDR3 is 16 residues. The CDR3 loop reads CASSIGLAGGPETQYF. The CDR3 DNA is TGCGCCAGCAGCATTGGACTAGCGGGGGGACCTGAGACCCAGTACTTC.

The CDR3 DNA reads TGTGCCAGCAGCGTCTGGACAGGGGGCACAGATACGCAGTATTTT. This encodes CASSVWTGGTDTQYF. The chain is built from TRBV9 and TRBJ2-3, with 9 bases aligning to TRBD1. There are 15 residues in the CDR3. The V gene's germline CDR1 is SGDLS and CDR2 YYNGEE. V gave up 2 bases and J gave up 1 base; unmatched junction bases: 2.

The chain couples TRBV5-1 to TRBJ1-4; D perhaps matches TRBD1 (6 bases). Germline V gene lookup returns CDR1 SGHRS and CDR2 YFSETQ. The V and J ends lost 2 bases and 2 bases respectively, with 10 bases between them. The CDR3 contains 15 residues. CDR3 nucleotides: TGCGCCAGCAGCTTCGGGGACACCACTAATGAAAAACTGTTTTTT. Its protein is CASSFGDTTNEKLFF.

V usage is TRBV7-3 and J usage is TRBJ1-6; D not certain. This CDR3 spans 13 amino acids. V lost 2 bases, J lost 8 bases, and 7 bases lay in between. The germline V gene has CDR1 SGHTA and CDR2 FQGTGA. CDR3 in amino acids: CASSLVPYSPLHF. CDR3 in DNA: TGTGCCAGCAGCTTAGTCCCCTATTCACCCCTCCACTTT.

The V gene is TRBV30, the J gene TRBJ1-1, with TRBD1 identical over 7 bases. CDR1 and CDR2 (germline): GTSNPN, SVGIG (reference sequence). V shed 2 bases and J 2 bases; nucleotides not matched to a gene: 8. The CDR3 consists of 15 residues. The chain's CDR3 is CAWSRQGVGNTEAFF. The CDR3 DNA reads TGTGCCTGGAGTAGGCAGGGGGTAGGAAACACTGAAGCTTTCTTT.

The chain joins TRBV7-9 to TRBJ1-2, with a possible D match to TRBD1 (6 bases). CDR1 is SEHNR, CDR2 FQNEAQ, per germline (reference sequence). This CDR3 spans 15 amino acids. V was trimmed by 4 bases and J by 7 bases, leaving 19 bases between them. As DNA, the CDR3 is TGTGCCAGCAGCTATTTCAAACAGGGATCGGGTGGCTACACCTTC. Protein sequence: CASSYFKQGSGGYTF. The complete variable domain, with remaining parts taken from reference TRBV7-9 and TRBJ1-2, reads DTGVSQNPRHKITKRGQNVTFRCDPISEHNRLYWYRQTLGQGPEFLTYFQNEAQLEKSRLLSDRFSAERPKGSFSTLEIQRTEQGDSAMYLCASSYFKQGSGGYTFGSGTRLTVV.

The V call is TRBV9, the J call TRBJ1-6; D uncertain. With 3 bases removed from V and 9 bases from J, the gap between germline ends came to 16 bases. The CDR3 spans 15 residues. The germline V gene encodes CDR1 SGDLS and CDR2 YYNGEE. The CDR3 DNA follows: TGTGCCAGCAGCGCCCTGGCTCAAGTCTCTTCACCCCTCCACTTT. Translation: CASSALAQVSSPLHF. Complete variable domain (other parts from reference TRBV9 and TRBJ1-6): DSGVTQTPKHLITATGQRVTLRCSPRSGDLSVYWYQQSLDQGLQFLIQYYNGEERAKGNILERFSAQQFPDLHSELNLSSLELGDSALYFCASSALAQVSSPLHFGNGTRLTVT.

This clone was seen a handful of times. The chain links TRBV7-9 to TRBJ2-7; possible D gene TRBD1, 6 bases. This CDR3 contains 17 residues. The ends were cut back, 5 bases at V and 5 bases at J, with 25 bases in the middle. Germline V gives CDR1 SEHNR, CDR2 FQNEAQ (reference sequence). The CDR3, as DNA: TGTGCCAGCAGCCTCAGTGGCTGGGCGCAACCAGGGGACGAGCAGTACTTC. The encoded protein is CASSLSGWAQPGDEQYF.

The J gene is TRBJ1-2, the V gene TRBV9, with 11 bases aligning to TRBD1. The CDR3 consists of 16 residues. Germline lookup yields CDR1 SGDLS and CDR2 YYNGEE. The J segment lost 7 bases and the V segment lost 7 bases, leaving 15 bases of the junction unmatched. The CDR3 coding sequence is TGTGCCAGCCCAAAGGAAATCGGACAGGGGGCTTTTGGCTACACCTTC. Protein: CASPKEIGQGAFGYTF.

The gene calls are TRBV6-5 and TRBJ1-2; D unresolved. The ends were cut back, 0 bases at V and 4 bases at J, with 12 bases in the middle. Germline V gives CDR1 MNHEY, CDR2 SVGAGI. The CDR3 has 15 amino acids. CDR3 amino acids: CASSYSGREAYGYTF. Written as DNA, the CDR3 is TGTGCCAGCAGTTACTCTGGAAGGGAGGCCTATGGCTACACCTTC.